These 16 T cell receptor beta chains were sequenced from one sample in a study of cytomegalovirus exposure and HLA in healthy donors. Measured with immunoSEQ multiplex PCR; TCRdb has only the in-frame clones, and not every one. The table lists some 190,000 clones, 86% of them singletons. The sequenced material came from PBMCs. The source is a woman between 18 and 30 years old in good health and CMV-seronegative.

The chain is built from TRBV7-8 and TRBJ1-1, with TRBD1 as a possible D gene (6 bases). CDR1 and CDR2 (germline): SGHVS, FQNEAQ. CDR3 length equals 15 residues. V was cut by 2 bases and J by 3 bases, with 13 bases left in between. CDR3 in amino acids: CASSLSRGPHTEAFF. CDR3 DNA: TGTGCCAGCAGCTTAAGCAGGGGTCCCCACACTGAAGCTTTCTTT.

This chain connects TRBV4-1 to TRBJ1-1; 7 nucleotides agree with TRBD1. V gave up 2 bases and J gave up 3 bases; unmatched junction bases: 9. The CDR3 is 16 amino acids. Germline values: CDR1 MGHRA, CDR2 YSYEKL. The CDR3 bases are TGCGCCAGCAGCCAAACTATCCTTAGGGGGCACACTGAAGCTTTCTTT. Translation: CASSQTILRGHTEAFF.

This rearrangement joins TRBV21-1 to TRBJ2-3; the table's D gene call, TRBD2, was not cross checked with the DNA. TRBV21-1 has pseudogene status. This CDR3 contains 15 residues. The CDR3 coding sequence is TGTGCCAGCAGCAAAGCGCTTTGTACCGGGGATACGCAGTATTTT. Residues: CASSKALCTGDTQYF.

This chain links TRBV7-9 with TRBJ1-1; D is uncertain. The CDR3 loop spans 13 amino acids. V shed 7 bases and J shed 1 base, with 10 bases lying between them. Germline V lookup: CDR1 SEHNR, CDR2 FQNEAQ (reference sequence). The CDR3 region has the DNA TGTGCCAGCATCCCATCGGGGAACACTGAAGCTTTCTTT. Amino acids: CASIPSGNTEAFF.

The genes are TRBV5-1 and TRBJ2-2; 7 bases line up with TRBD2. The V and J ends lost 0 bases and 0 bases, in that order; junction bases with no gene match: 2. This CDR3 has 16 residues. Germline loops: CDR1 SGHRS, CDR2 YFSETQ. The DNA for the CDR3 is TGCGCCAGCAGCTTGGTGGCGGGGGCGAACACCGGGGAGCTGTTTTTT. It encodes CASSLVAGANTGELFF.

The chain carries TRBV5-1 and TRBJ1-1; 9 bases line up with TRBD1. Germline V gives CDR1 SGHRS, CDR2 YFSETQ. The CDR3 contains 14 residues. After removal of 1 base from V and 7 bases from J, the junction contained 5 bases not matched to a gene. The CDR3 sequence is CASSLTQGANEAFF. The CDR3 coding sequence is TGCGCCAGCAGCTTGACACAGGGGGCGAATGAAGCTTTCTTT.

V usage is TRBV6-1 and J usage is TRBJ1-2; weak D call: TRBD1 (5 bases). The CDR3 sequence is 17 residues long. V was trimmed by 2 bases and J by 9 bases, leaving 25 bases between them. Germline CDR1 reads MNHNS; CDR2 reads SASEGT. CDR3 nucleotide sequence: TGTGCCAGCAGTGAAACAATCGGGACTGTTATAACTATGAGCTACACCTTC. Translating gives CASSETIGTVITMSYTF.

The gene calls are TRBV11-3 and TRBJ2-2, with TRBD2 identical over 9 bases. Trimming at V came to 4 bases and at J to 4 bases, leaving 7 bases not matched to a gene. This CDR3 region has 16 residues. Germline V CDR1 and CDR2: SGHNT, YENEEA. The CDR3 loop reads CASSSVTSGFTGELFF. CDR3 sequence (DNA): TGTGCCAGCAGCTCGGTGACTAGCGGTTTCACCGGGGAGCTGTTTTTT.

This chain connects TRBV19 to TRBJ1-3; weak D call: TRBD1 (5 bases). CDR1 is LNHDA, CDR2 SQIVND, per germline (reference sequence). V lost 6 bases and J 2 bases, leaving 23 bases between the germline ends. The CDR3 consists of 18 residues. The CDR3 spells CASSRRRGGEGTGNTIYF. The CDR3 DNA reads TGTGCCAGTAGCAGAAGACGGGGCGGGGAGGGCACTGGAAACACCATATATTTT.

This chain uses TRBV19 with TRBJ1-1; a weak D match, TRBD1 (6 bases). Looked up from germline, CDR1 is LNHDA and CDR2 is SQIVND (reference sequence). V dropped 3 bases and J dropped 4 bases, with 18 bases sitting between them. The CDR3 runs 16 residues. CDR3 protein: CASSIGWGEGGTEAFF. The CDR3 coding sequence is TGTGCCAGTAGTATTGGGTGGGGAGAAGGGGGCACTGAAGCTTTCTTT. Full variable domain (remainder filled in from reference TRBV19 and TRBJ1-1): DGGITQSPKYLFRKEGQNVTLSCEQNLNHDAMYWYRQDPGQGLRLIYYSQIVNDFQKGDIAEGYSVSREKKESFPLTVTSAQKNPTAFYLCASSIGWGEGGTEAFFGQGTRLTVV.

The gene calls are TRBV11-2 and TRBJ2-2, with 11 bases lining up with TRBD2. Trimming took 11 bases from V and 6 from J; bases not matched to a gene: 8. The V gene's germline CDR1 is SGHAT and CDR2 FQNNGV. This CDR3 is 14 amino acids long. Here the CDR3 DNA reads TGTGCCGGGAGACTAGCGGGGTCGGCCGGGGAGCTGTTTTTT. Its protein product is CAGRLAGSAGELFF.

This chain uses TRBV10-2 with TRBJ2-2; TRBD1 matches 8 bases. Germline V gene sequence: CDR1 WSHSY, CDR2 SAAADI. The CDR3 sequence is 16 residues long. The junction had 9 bases not matched to a gene; V was cut back by 7 bases and J by 2 bases. The CDR3 DNA sequence: TGCGCCAGCATTATACACGGACAGGGAAACACCGGGGAGCTGTTTTTT. This codes for CASIIHGQGNTGELFF.

The chain joins TRBV7-9 to TRBJ2-7; 10 nucleotides match TRBD1. Germline trimming cut 5 bases from V and 6 bases from J; bases unmatched to any gene: 7. The CDR3 runs 14 residues. From germline, CDR1 is SEHNR and CDR2 FQNEAQ (reference sequence). The CDR3 protein is CASSPDRGRSEQYF. CDR3 DNA sequence: TGTGCCAGCAGCCCCGACAGGGGGCGTAGCGAGCAGTACTTC.

This clone was seen only once. The chain carries TRBV9 and TRBJ1-3; TRBD1 is a possible D gene (6 bases). The CDR3 is made up of 15 amino acids. With 2 bases removed from V and 2 bases from J, the gap between germline ends came to 11 bases. Germline V gives CDR1 SGDLS, CDR2 YYNGEE. CDR3 sequence: CASSVQGGPGNTIYF. In nucleotides, the CDR3 is TGTGCCAGCAGCGTCCAAGGGGGTCCTGGAAACACCATATATTTT.

This chain connects TRBV6-4 to TRBJ1-5; 9 positions match TRBD1. The CDR3 has 18 residues. Trimming cost V 2 bases and J 2 bases; bases outside gene matches: 10. CDR1 and CDR2 (germline): MRHNA, SNTAGT. The CDR3 DNA follows: TGTGCCAGCAGTGACAGGGACAGGGCAAGGGTGGGCAATCAGCCCCAGCATTTT. This sequence encodes CASSDRDRARVGNQPQHF.

This clone turned up a few times. Written as DNA, the CDR3 is TGTGCCATCAGCCGGGAGGAGAACACTGAAGCTTTCTTT. This codes for CAISREENTEAFF. V usage is TRBV10-3 and J usage is TRBJ1-1, with unresolved D. With 6 bases removed from V and 1 base from J, the gap between germline ends came to 9 bases. Germline assignment: CDR1 ENHRY and CDR2 SYGVKD. There are 13 residues in the CDR3.